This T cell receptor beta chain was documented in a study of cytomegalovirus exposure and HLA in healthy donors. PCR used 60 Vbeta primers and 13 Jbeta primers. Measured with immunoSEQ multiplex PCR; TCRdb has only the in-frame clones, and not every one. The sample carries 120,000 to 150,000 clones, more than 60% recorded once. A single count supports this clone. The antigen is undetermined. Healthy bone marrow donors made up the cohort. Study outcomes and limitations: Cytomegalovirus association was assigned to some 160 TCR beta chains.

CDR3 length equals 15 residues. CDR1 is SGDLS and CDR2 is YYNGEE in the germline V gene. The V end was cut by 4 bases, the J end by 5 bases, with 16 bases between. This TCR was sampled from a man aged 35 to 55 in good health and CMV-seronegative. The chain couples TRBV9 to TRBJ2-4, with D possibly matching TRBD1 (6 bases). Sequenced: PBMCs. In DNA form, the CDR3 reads TGTGCCAGCAGCACCCCAGGGGATTCCGAAAACATTCAGTACTTC. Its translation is CASSTPGDSENIQYF.